This TCR beta chain came from a study of human T cells and chemical hapten exposure. About the research overall: Read at 6 days, the patch tests placed 0.01% DPC on the upper back. General study points: Expanded TCR sets contained significantly more large CDR3 similarity clusters than controls.

On this clonotype: Its antigen is not known.

The library tagged each cDNA molecule with unique molecular identifiers. MiXCR was run by TCRdb on the RACE reads, yielding one entry per CDR3 protein. Of more than 250,000 distinct CDR3 sequences in the sample, more than 6.5% were seen once. The time point is: pre-sensitization, week 0. Described treatment: therapeutic diphenylcyclopropenone sensitization with weekly scalp DPC. Germline-derived CDR1 and CDR2 are SGHAT and FQNNGV. CDR3 length: 16 residues. Deletions cut 1 base from V and 1 base from J, with 13 bases between. Sequenced material: whole blood, taken in connection with sensitization to the hapten diphenylcyclopropenone (DPC). The chain has TRBV11-2 and TRBJ2-5, with TRBD1 as a possible D gene (5 bases). The TCR was taken from a woman aged 40 to 50 with alopecia areata. Some clones in this sample may be carry-over from other donors' samples. CDR3 residues: CASSLALPGLQETQYF. DNA for the CDR3: TGTGCCAGCAGCTTAGCCCTCCCAGGGCTCCAAGAGACCCAGTACTTC. Supplemented by reference TRBV11-2 and TRBJ2-5, the full variable domain reads EAGVAQSPRYKIIEKRQSVAFWCNPISGHATLYWYQQILGQGPKLLIQFQNNGVVDDSQLPKDRFSAERLKGVDSTLKIQPAKLEDSAVYLCASSLALPGLQETQYFGPGTRLLVL.